The T cell receptor (beta chain) described here comes from a study of vaccination and CD4 T cells after COVID-19. About the study: Six male and four female convalescents took part, two of them Hispanic.

To note about this clonotype: Its antigen remains unknown.

The Oncomine TCR Beta short-read assay sequenced DNA from cultured CD4+ T cells. MiXCR, run by TCRdb on the PCR reads, gives a single entry per CDR3 protein. The sample comprises 15,000 to 20,000 distinct CDR3 sequences, around half of which are singletons, and 2% to 3% rests with the top ten. V was pared by 6 bases and J by 7 bases, with 4 bases of the junction left unmatched. Germline V gene data show CDR1 as MNHNS and CDR2 as SASEGT. The CDR3 extends over 12 amino acids. Treatment indicated: approximately 11-day PBMC culture with coronavirus spike peptide pools or control peptides (ViraFEST assay).

This clonotype was obtained from a human donor who had recovered from COVID-19. The V gene is TRBV6-1, the J gene TRBJ2-5, with 8 bases identical to TRBD1. The specimen comprised CD4+ T cells from blood, cultured in vitro, sampled after SARS-CoV-2 vaccination. Here the CDR3 reads CASSPGGWTQYF. CDR3 nucleotide sequence: TGTGCCAGCAGCCCAGGGGGCTGGACCCAGTACTTC.